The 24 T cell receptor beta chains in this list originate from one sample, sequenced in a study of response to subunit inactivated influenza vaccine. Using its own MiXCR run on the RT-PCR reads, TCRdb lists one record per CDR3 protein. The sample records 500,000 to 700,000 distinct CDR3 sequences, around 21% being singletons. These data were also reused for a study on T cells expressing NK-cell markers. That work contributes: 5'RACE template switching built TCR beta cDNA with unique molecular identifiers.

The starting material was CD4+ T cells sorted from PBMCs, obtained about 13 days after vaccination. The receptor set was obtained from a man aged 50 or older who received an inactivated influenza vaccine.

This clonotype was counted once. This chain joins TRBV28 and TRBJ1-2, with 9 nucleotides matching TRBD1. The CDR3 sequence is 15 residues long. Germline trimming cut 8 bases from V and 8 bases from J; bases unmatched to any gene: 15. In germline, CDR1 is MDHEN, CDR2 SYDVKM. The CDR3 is CASRFADRGGEGYTF. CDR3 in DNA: TGTGCCAGCCGCTTCGCGGACAGGGGCGGGGAAGGCTACACCTTC.

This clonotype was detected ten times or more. The CDR3 DNA sequence: TGTGCCAGCAGCTTAACTAGCGGGGGGACTCAAGAGACCCAGTACTTC. Protein: CASSLTSGGTQETQYF. The V and J genes are TRBV7-2 and TRBJ2-5, with 12 bases aligning to TRBD2. Germline lookup yields CDR1 SGHTA and CDR2 FQGNSA. V gave up 2 bases and J gave up 2 bases; unmatched junction bases: 3. The CDR3 is 16 residues long.

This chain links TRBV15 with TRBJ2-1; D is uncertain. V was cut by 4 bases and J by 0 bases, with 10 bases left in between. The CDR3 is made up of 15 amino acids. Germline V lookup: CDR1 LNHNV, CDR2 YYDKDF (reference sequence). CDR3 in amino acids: CATSTSPSSYNEQFF. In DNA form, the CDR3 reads TGTGCCACCAGCACCTCTCCGAGCTCCTACAATGAGCAGTTCTTC.

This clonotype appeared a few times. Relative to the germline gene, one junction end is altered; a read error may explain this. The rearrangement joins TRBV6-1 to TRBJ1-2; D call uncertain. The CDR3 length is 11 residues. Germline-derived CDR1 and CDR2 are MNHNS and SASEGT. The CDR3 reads CASSEVGLWDF. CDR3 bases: TGTGCCAGCAGTGAAGTGGGCTTATGGGACTTC.

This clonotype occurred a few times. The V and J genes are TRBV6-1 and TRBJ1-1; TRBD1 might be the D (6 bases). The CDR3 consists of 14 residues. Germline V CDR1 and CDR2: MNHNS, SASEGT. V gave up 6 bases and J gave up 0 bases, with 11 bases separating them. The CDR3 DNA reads TGTGCCAGCAGGGACAGAAGCATGAACACTGAAGCTTTCTTT. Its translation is CASRDRSMNTEAFF.

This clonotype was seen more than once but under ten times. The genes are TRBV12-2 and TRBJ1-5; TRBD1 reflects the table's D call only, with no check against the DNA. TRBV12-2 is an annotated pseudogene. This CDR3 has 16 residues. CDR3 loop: CASRIITGGGNQPQHF. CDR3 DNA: TGTGCAAGTCGCATAATAACAGGGGGCGGAAATCAGCCCCAGCATTTT.

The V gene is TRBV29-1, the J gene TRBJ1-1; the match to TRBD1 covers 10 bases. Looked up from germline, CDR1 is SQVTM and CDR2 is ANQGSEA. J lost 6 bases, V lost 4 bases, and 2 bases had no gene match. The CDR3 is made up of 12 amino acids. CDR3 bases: TGCAGCGTTGGGACAGGGGGGGCTGAAGCTTTCTTT. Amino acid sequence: CSVGTGGAEAFF.

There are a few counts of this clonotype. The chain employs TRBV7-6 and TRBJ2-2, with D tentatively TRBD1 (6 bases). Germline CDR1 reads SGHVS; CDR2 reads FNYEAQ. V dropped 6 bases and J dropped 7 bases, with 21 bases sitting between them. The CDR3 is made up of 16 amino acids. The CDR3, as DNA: TGTGCCAGCAGTCAAAATCCGAACAGGGTCGGCGGGGAGCTGTTTTTT. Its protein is CASSQNPNRVGGELFF.

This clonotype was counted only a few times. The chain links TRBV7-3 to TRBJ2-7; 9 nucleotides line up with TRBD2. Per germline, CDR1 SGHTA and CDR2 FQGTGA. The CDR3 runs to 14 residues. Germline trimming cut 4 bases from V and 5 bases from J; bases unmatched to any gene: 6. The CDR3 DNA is TGTGCCAGCAGCTCCTCCGGGACTAGCAACGAGCAGTACTTC. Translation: CASSSSGTSNEQYF.

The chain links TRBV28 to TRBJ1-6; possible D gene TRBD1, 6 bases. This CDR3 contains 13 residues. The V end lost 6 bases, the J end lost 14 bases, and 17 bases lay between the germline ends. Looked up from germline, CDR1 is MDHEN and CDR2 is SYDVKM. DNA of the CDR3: TGTGCCAGCAGGAGACCACAGGGAATGGCCCTCCACTTT. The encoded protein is CASRRPQGMALHF.

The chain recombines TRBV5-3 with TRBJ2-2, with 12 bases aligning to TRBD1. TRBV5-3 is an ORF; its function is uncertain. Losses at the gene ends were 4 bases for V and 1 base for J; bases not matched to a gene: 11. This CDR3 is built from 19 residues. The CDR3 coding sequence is TGTGCCAGAAGCCTCCGGGACAGGGGGCGAAAAAGGAACACCGGGGAGCTGTTTTTT. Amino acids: CARSLRDRGRKRNTGELFF.

The CDR3 loop reads CASSSIAGSNQPQHF. Here the CDR3 DNA reads TGTGCCAGCAGCTCCATCGCAGGGAGCAATCAGCCCCAGCATTTT. The chain is built from TRBV7-8 and TRBJ1-5; tentatively, D is TRBD1 (5 bases). Per the germline V gene, CDR1 is SGHVS and CDR2 is FQNEAQ. There are 15 residues in the CDR3. V lost 4 bases and J lost 1, with 11 bases in between.

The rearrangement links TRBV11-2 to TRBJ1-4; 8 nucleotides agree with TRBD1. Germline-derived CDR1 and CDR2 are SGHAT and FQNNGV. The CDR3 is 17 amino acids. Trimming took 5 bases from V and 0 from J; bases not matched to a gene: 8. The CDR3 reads CASSPVDRGATNEKLFF. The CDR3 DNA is TGTGCCAGCAGCCCCGTCGACAGGGGTGCAACTAATGAAAAACTGTTTTTT.

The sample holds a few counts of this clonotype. Here the CDR3 DNA reads TGTGCCACCAGTGTAGCTAGCGCCTCGAACACCGGGGAGCTGTTTTTT. This encodes CATSVASASNTGELFF. This chain connects TRBV24-1 to TRBJ2-2; a possible D gene is TRBD2 (6 bases). The CDR3 sequence is 16 residues long. Germline V gene sequence: CDR1 KGHDR, CDR2 SFDVKD. The ends were cut back, 5 bases at V and 0 bases at J, with 12 bases in the middle.

This CDR3 reads CASAPGGGRDIQYF. CDR3 DNA: TGTGCCAGCGCCCCGGGCGGGGGGAGGGACATTCAGTACTTC. The chain uses TRBV9 and TRBJ2-4; TRBD2 matches 8 bases. V dropped 7 bases and J dropped 8; count of bases not matched to a gene: 11. The germline CDR1 and CDR2 sequences are SGDLS and YYNGEE. There are 14 residues in the CDR3.

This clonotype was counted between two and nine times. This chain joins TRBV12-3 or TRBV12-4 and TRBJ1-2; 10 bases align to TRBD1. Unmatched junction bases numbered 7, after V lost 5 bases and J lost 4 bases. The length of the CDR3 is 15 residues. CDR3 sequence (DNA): TGTGCCAGCAGTCCAGGGGGACAGGGGATCTATGGCTACACCTTC. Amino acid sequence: CASSPGGQGIYGYTF.

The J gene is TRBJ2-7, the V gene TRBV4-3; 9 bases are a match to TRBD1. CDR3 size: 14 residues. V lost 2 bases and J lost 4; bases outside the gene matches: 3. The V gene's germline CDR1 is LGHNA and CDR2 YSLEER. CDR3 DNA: TGCGCCAGCAGCCAAAGGACAGGGGATTACGAGCAGTACTTC. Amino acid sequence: CASSQRTGDYEQYF.

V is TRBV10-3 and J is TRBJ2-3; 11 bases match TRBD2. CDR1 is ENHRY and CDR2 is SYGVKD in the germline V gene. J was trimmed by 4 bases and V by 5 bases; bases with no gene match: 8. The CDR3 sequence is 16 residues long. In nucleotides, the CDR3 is TGTGCCATCAGTCAGTTAGCGGGGGGGCCAGCAGATACGCAGTATTTT. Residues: CAISQLAGGPADTQYF.

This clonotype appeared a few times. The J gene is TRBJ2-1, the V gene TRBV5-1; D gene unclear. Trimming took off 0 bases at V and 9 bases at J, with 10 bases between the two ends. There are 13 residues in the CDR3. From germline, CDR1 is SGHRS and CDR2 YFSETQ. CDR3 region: CASSLELGIEQFF. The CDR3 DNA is TGCGCCAGCAGCTTGGAGTTGGGGATTGAGCAGTTCTTC.

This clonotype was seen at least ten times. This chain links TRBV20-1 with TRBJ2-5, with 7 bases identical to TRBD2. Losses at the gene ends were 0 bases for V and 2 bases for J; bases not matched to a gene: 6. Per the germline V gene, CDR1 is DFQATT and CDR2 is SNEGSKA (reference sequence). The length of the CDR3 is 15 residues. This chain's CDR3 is CSARDLGTTQETQYF. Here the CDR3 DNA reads TGCAGTGCTAGAGATCTAGGGACTACGCAAGAGACCCAGTACTTC.

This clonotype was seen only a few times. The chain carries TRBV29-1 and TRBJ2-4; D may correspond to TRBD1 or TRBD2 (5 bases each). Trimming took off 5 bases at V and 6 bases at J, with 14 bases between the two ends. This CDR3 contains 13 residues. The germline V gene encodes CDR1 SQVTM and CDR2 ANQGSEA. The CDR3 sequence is CSVRTGDRNIQYF. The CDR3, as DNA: TGCAGCGTTCGGACTGGCGACAGAAACATTCAGTACTTC.

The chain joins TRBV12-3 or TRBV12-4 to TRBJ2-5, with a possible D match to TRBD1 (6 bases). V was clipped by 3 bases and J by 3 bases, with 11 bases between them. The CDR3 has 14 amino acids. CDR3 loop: CASSLRRTEETQYF. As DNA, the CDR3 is TGTGCCAGCAGTTTGAGGCGGACAGAAGAGACCCAGTACTTC.

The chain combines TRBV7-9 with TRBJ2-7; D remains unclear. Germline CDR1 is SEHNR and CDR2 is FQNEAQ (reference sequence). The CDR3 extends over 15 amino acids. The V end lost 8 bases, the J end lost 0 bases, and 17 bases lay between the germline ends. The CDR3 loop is CASSRIGLSSYEQYF. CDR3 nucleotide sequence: TGTGCCAGCTCCCGAATCGGCCTGTCCTCCTACGAGCAGTACTTC.

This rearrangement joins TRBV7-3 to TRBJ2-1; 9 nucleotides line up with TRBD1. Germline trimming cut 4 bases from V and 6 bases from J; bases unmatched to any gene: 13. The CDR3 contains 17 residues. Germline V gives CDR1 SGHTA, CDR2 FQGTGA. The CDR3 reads CASSYGWGQGLLNEQFF. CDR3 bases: TGTGCCAGCAGCTACGGGTGGGGACAGGGCCTCCTCAATGAGCAGTTCTTC.